This TCR beta chain was sequenced during a study of T-cell reconstitution after alpha-beta-depleted transplantation in children. This clonotype was observed many times. Trimming removed 4 bases from V and 8 bases from J, with 18 bases in between. The CDR3 is 15 amino acids. During its preparation, the TCRbeta library received unique molecular identifiers. From the PCR reads, TCRdb called clonotypes with MiXCR, one entry per CDR3 protein. The sample holds hundreds of thousands of distinct CDR3 sequences, around a sixth seen once. The material was PBMCs from the stem cell graft donor, obtained from the stem cell graft. V and J are TRBV12-3 or TRBV12-4 and TRBJ1-3; the D gene is possibly TRBD1 (5 bases). The receptor was isolated from a human donor who donated a stem cell graft to a child with acute myeloid leukemia. The CDR3 DNA sequence: TGTGCCAGCAGTTACATCAAGGGGATAGGGGACACCATATATTTT. It translates to CASSYIKGIGDTIYF.